This TCR beta chain appears in the sequencing data of a study of patients and donors after allogeneic stem cell transplantation (dated by TCRdb to about 2020). The cysteine opens and the phenylalanine closes a CDR3 of 15 amino acids. Solely the CDR3 DNA is kept, with 45 bases framed from the first base. CDR1 and CDR2 were assigned from the germline V gene as LGHNA and YNFKEQ. Unmatched junction bases come to 9, with V trimmed by 5 bases and J by 2 bases. Note on this clonotype: This receptor's antigen is unknown. No base-level quality is on record; no much larger clone is a single base apart.

The library was made by RT-PCR. Sequencing instrument: NextSeq 550. TCRdb ran its own pipeline on the public reads, namely fastp trimming at Q25 and MiXCR clone calling, and kept in-frame beta chains. For every CDR3 protein sequence, its rows merge into one entry that carries the most common genes and DNA. In all, the sample holds under 200,000 distinct CDR3 sequences, and roughly 30% of those were seen once. Approximately 3% of the sample is held by the ten biggest clonotypes. This clonotype was obtained from a human donor who was either an allogeneic HSCT recipient or a stem cell or donor lymphocyte infusion donor (not recorded which). It is not recorded whose cells these are; they may come from a transplant donor. Recombination linked TRBV4-2 to TRBJ2-7; TRBD1 matches 7 bases in the middle. The sequenced sample was blood, either unsorted or a sorted T cell fraction (not recorded which). In nucleotides, the sequence is TGTGCCAGCAGCGCCCAGTCCGGGACAGCCTACGAGCAGTACTTC. This encodes CASSAQSGTAYEQYF.